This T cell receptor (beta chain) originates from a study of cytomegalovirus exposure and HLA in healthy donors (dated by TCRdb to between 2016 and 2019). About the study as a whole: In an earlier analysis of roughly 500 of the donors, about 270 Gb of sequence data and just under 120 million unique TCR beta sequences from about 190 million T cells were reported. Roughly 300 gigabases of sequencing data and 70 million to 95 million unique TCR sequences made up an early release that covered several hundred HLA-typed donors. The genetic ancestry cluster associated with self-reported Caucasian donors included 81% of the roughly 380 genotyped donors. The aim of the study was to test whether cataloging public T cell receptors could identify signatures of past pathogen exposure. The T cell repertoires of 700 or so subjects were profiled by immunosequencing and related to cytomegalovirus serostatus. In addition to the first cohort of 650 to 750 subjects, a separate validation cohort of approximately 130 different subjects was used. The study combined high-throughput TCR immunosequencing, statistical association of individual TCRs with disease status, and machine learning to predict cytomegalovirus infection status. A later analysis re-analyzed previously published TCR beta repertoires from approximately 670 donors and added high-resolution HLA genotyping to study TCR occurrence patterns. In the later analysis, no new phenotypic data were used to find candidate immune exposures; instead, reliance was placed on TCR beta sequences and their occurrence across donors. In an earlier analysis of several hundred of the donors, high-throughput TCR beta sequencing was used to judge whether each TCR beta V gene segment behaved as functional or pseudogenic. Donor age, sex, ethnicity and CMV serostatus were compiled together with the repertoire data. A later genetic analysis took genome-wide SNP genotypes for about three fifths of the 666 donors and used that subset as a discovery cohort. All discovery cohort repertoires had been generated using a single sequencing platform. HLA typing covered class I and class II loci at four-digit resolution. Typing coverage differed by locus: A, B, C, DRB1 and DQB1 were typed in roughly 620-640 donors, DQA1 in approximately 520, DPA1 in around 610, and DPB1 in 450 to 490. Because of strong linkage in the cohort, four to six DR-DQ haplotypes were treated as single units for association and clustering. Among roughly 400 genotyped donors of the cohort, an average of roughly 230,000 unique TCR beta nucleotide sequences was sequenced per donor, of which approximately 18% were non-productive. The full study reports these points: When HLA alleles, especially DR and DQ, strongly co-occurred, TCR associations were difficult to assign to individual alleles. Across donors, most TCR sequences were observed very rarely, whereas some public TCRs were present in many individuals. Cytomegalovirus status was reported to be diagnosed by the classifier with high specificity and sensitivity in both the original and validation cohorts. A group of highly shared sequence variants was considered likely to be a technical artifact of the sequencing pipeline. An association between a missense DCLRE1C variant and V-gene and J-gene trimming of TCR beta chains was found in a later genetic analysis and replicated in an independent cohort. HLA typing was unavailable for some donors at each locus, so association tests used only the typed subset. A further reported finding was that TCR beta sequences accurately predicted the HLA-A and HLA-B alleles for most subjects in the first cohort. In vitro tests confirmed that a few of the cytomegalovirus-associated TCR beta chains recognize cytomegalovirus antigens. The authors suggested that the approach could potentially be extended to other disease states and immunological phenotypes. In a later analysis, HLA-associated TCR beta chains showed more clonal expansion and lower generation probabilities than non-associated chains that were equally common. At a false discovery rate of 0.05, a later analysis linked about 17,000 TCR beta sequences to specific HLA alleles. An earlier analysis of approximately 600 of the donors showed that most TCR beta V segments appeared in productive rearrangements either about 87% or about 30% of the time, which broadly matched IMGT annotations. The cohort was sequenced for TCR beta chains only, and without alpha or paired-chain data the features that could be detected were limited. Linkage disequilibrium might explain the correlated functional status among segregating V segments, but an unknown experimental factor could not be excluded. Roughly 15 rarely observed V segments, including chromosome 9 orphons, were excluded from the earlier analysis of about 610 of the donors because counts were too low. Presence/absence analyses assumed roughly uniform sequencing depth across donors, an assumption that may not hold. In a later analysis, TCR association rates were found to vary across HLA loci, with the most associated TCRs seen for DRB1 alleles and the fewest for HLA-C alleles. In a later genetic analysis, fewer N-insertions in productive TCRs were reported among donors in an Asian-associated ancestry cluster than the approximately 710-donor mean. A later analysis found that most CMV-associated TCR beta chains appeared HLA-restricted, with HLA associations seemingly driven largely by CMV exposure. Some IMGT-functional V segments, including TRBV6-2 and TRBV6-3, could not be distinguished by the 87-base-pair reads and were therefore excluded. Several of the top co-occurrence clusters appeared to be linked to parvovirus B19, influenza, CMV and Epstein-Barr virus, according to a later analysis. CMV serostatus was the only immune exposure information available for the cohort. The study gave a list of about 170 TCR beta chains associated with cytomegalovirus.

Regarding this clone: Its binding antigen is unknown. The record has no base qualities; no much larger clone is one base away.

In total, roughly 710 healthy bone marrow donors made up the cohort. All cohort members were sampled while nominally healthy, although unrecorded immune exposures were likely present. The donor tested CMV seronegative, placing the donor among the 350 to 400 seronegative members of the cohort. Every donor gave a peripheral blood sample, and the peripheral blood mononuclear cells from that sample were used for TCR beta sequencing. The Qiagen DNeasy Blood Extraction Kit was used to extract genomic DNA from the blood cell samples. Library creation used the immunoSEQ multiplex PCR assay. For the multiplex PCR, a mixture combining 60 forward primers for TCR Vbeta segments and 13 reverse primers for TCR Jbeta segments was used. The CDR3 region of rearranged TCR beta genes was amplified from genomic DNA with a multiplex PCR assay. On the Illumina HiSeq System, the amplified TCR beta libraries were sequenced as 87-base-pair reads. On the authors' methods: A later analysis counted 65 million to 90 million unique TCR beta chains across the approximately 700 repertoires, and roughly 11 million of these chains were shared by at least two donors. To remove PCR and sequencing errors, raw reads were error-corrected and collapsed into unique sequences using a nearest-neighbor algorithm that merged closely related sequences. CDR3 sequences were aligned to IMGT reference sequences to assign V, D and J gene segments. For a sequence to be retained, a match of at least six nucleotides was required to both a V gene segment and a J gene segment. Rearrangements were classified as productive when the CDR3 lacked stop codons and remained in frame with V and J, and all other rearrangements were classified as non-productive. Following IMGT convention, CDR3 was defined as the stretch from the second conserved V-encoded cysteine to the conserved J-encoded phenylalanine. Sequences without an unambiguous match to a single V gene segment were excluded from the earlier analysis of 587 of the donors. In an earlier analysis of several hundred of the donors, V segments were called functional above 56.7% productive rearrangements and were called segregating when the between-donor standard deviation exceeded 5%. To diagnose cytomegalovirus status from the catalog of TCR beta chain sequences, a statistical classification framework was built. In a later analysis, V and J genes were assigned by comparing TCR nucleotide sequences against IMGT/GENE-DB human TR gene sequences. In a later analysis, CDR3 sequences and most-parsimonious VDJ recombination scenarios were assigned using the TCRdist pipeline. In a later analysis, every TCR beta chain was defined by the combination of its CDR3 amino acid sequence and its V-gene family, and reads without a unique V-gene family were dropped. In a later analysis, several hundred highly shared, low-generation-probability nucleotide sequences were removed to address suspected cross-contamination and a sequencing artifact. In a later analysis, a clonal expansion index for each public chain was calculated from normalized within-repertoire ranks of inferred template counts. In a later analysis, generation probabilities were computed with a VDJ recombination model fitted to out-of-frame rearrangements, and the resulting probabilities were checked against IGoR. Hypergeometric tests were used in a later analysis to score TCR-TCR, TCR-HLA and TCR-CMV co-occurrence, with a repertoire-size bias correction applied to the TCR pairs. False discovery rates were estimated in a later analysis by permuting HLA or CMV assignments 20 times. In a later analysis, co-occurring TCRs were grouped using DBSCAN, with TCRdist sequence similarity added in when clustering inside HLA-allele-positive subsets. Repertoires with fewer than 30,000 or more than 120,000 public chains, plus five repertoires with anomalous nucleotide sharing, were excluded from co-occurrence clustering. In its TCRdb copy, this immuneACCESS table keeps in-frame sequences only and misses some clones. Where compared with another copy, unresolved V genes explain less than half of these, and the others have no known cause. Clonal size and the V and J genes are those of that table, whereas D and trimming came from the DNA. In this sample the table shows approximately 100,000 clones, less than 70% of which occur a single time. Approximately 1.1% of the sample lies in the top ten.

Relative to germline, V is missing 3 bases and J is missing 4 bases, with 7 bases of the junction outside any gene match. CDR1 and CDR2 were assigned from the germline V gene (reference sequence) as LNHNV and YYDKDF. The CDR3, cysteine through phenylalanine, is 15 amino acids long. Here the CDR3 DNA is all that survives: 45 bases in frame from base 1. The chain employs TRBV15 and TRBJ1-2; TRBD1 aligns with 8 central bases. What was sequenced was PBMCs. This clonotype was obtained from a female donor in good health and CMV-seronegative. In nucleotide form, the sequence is TGTGCCACCAGCAGTCGGGACAGGCCCACCTATGGCTACACCTTC. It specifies CATSSRDRPTYGYTF.